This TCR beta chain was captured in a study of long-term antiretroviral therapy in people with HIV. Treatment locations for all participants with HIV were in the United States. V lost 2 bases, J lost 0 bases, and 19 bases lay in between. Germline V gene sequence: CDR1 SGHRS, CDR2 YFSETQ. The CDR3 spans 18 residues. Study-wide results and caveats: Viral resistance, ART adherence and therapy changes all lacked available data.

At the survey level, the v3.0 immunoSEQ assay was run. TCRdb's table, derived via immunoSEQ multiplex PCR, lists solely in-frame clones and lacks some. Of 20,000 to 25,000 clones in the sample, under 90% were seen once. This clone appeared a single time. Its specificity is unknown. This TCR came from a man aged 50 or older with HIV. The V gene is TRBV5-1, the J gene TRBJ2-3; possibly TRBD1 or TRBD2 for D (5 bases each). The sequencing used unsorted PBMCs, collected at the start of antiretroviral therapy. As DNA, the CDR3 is TGCGCCAGCAGCTTAGGGATTGGGGGTCGCTCTAGCACAGATACGCAGTATTTT. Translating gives CASSLGIGGRSSTDTQYF. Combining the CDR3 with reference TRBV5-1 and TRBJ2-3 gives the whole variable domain KAGVTQTPRYLIKTRGQQVTLSCSPISGHRSVSWYQQTPGQGLQFLFEYFSETQRNKGNFPGRFSGRQFSNSRSEMNVSTLELGDSALYLCASSLGIGGRSSTDTQYFGPGTRLTVL.